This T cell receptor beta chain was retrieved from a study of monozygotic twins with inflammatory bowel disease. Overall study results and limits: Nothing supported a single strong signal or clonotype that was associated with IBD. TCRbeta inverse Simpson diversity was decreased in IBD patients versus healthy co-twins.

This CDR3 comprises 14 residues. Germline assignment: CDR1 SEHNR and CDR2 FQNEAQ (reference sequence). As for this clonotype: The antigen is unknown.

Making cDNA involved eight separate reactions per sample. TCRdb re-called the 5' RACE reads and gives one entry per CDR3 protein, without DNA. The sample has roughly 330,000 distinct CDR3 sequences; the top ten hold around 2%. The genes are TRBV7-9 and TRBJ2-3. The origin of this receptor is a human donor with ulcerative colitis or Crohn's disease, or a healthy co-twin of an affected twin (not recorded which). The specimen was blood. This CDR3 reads CASSFSESTDTQYF.